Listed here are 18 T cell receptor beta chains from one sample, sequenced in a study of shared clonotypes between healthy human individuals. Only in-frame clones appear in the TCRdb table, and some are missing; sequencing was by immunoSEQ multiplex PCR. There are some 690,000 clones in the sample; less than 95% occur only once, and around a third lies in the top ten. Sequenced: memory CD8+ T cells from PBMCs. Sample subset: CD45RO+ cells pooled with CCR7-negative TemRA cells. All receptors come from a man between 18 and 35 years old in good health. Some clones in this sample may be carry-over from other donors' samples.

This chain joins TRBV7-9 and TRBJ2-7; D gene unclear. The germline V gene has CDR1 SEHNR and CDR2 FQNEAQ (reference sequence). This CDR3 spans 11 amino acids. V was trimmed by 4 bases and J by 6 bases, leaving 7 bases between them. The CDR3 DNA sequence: TGTGCCAGCAGCTCTCGACTCGAGCAGTACTTC. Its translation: CASSSRLEQYF.

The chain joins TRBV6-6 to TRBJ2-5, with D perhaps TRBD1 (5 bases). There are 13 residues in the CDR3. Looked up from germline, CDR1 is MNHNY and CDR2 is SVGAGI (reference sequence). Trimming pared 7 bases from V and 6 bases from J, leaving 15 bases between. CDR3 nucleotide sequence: TGTGCCAGCATGGTCCAGGGTTTAAAGACCCAGTACTTC. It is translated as CASMVQGLKTQYF.

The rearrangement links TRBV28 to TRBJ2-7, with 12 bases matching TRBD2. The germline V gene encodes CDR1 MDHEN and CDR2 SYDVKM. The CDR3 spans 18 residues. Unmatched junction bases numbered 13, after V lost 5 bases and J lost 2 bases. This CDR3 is CASSPTGLAGPSPYEQYF. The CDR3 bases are TGTGCCAGCAGTCCCACGGGACTAGCGGGTCCCTCCCCCTACGAGCAGTACTTC. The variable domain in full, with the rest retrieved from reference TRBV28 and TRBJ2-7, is DVKVTQSSRYLVKRTGEKVFLECVQDMDHENMFWYRQDPGLGLRLIYFSYDVKMKEKGDIPEGYSVSREKKERFSLILESASTNQTSMYLCASSPTGLAGPSPYEQYFGPGTRLTVT.

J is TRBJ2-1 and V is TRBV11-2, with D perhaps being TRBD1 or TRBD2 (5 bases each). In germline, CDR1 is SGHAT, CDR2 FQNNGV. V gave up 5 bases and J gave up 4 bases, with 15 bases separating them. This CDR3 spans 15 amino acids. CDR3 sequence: CASSPLRGPYNEQFF. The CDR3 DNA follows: TGTGCCAGCAGCCCCCTCCGGGGACCTTACAATGAGCAGTTCTTC.

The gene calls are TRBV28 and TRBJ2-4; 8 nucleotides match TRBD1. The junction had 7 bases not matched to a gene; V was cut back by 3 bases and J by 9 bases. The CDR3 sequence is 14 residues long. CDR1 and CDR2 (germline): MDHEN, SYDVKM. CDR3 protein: CASSLAGGLAIQYF. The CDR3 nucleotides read TGTGCCAGCAGTTTGGCAGGGGGCCTAGCCATTCAGTACTTC.

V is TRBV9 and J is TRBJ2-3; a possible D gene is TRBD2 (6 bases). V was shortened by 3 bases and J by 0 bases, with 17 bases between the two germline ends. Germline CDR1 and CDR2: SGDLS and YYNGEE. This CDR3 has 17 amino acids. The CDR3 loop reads CASSELEGPRSTDTQYF. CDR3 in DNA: TGTGCCAGCAGCGAATTGGAGGGTCCCCGTAGCACAGATACGCAGTATTTT.

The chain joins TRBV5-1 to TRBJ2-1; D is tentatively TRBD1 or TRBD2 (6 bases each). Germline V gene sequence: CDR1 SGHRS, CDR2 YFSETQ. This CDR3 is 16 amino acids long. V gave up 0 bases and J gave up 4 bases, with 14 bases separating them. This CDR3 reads CASSLVPGAGYNEQFF. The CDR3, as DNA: TGCGCCAGCAGCTTGGTTCCGGGGGCGGGATACAATGAGCAGTTCTTC.

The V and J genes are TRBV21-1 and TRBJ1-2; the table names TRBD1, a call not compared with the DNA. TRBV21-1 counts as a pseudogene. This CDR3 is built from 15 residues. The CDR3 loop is CASSSRTGRIDGYTF. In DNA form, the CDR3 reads TGTGCCAGCAGCTCTCGGACAGGGAGGATTGATGGCTACACCTTC.

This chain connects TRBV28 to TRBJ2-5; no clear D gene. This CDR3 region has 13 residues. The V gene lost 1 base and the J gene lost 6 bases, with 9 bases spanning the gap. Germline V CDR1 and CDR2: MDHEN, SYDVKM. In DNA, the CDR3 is TGTGCCAGCAGTTTATTTGATGGAAAGACCCAGTACTTC. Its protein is CASSLFDGKTQYF.

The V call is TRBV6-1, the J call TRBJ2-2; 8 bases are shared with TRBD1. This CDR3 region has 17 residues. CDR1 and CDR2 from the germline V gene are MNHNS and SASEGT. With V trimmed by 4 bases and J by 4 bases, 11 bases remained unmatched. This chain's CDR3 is CASSAPRGTGVTGELFF. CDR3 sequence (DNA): TGTGCCAGCAGTGCACCTCGCGGGACAGGAGTCACCGGGGAGCTGTTTTTT.

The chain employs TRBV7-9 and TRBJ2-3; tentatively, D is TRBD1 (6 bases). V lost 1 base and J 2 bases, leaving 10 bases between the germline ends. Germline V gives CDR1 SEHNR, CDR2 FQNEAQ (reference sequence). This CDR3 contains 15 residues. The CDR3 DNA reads TGTGCCAGCAGCTTAGACAGGGCAACCACAGATACGCAGTATTTT. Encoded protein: CASSLDRATTDTQYF.

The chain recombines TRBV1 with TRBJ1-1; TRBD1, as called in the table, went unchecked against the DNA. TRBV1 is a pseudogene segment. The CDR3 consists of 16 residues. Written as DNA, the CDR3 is TGCACCAGCAGCCATCCCCACGACAGGGGGCCCACTGAAGCTTTCTTT. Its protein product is CTSSHPHDRGPTEAFF.

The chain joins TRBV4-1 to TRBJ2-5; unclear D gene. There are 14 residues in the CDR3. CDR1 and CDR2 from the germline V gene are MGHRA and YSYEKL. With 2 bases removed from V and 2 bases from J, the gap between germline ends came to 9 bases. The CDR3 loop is CASSQITVQETQYF. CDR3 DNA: TGCGCCAGCAGCCAAATCACCGTGCAAGAGACCCAGTACTTC.

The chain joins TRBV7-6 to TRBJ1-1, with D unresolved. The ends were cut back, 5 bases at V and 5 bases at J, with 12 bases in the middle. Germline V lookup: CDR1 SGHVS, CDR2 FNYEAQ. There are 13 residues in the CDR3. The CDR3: CASSRVGGTEAFF. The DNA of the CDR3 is TGTGCCAGCAGCCGCGTCGGTGGGACTGAAGCTTTCTTT.

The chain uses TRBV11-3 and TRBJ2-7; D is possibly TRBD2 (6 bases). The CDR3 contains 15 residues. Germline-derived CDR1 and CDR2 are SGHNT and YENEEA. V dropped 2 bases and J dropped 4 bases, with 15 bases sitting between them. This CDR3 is CASSLRGGSMYEQYF. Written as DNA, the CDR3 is TGTGCCAGCAGCTTACGTGGAGGGTCGATGTACGAGCAGTACTTC. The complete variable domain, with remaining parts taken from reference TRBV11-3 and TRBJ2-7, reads EAGVVQSPRYKIIEKKQPVAFWCNPISGHNTLYWYLQNLGQGPELLIRYENEEAVDDSQLPKDRFSAERLKGVDSTLKIQPAELGDSAVYLCASSLRGGSMYEQYFGPGTRLTVT.

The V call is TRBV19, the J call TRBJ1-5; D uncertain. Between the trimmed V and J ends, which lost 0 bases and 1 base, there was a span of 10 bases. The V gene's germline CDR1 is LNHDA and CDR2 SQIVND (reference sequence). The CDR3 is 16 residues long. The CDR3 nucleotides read TGTGCCAGTAGTATAGATTGGGCGGGGAGCAATCAGCCCCAGCATTTT. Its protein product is CASSIDWAGSNQPQHF.

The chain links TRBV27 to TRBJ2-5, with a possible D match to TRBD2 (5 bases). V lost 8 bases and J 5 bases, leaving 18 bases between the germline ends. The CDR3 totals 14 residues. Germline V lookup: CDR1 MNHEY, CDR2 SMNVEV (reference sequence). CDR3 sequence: CASRTRGSFETQYF. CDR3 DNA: TGTGCCAGCCGCACCCGTGGGAGTTTTGAGACCCAGTACTTC.

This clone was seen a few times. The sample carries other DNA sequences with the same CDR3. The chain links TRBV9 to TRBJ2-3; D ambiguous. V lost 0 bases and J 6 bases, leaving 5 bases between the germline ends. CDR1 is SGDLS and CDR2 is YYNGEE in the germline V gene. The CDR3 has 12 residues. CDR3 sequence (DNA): TGTGCCAGCAGCGTAGCTGGTGATACGCAGTATTTT. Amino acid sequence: CASSVAGDTQYF. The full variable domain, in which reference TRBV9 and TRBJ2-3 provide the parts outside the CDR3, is DSGVTQTPKHLITATGQRVTLRCSPRSGDLSVYWYQQSLDQGLQFLIQYYNGEERAKGNILERFSAQQFPDLHSELNLSSLELGDSALYFCASSVAGDTQYFGPGTRLTVL.